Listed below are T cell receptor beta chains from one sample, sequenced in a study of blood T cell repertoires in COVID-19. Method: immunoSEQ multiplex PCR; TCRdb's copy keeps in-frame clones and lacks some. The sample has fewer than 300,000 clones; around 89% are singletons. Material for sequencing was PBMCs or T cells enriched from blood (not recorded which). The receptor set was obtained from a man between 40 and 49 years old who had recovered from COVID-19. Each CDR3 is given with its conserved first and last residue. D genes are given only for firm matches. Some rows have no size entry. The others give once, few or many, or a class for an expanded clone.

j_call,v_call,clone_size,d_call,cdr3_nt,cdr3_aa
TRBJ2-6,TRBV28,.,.,TGTGCCAGCAGTTTTAGGCAGGGCACCTTCTCTGGGGCCAACGTCCTGACTTTC,CASSFRQGTFSGANVLTF
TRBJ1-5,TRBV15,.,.,TGTGCCACCAGCAGAGATATAAACGAACTAAGCAATCAGCCCCAGCATTTT,CATSRDINELSNQPQHF
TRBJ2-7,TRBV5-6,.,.,TGTGCCAGCAGCTTGGTTCGACAGCTACACGAGCAGTACTTC,CASSLVRQLHEQYF
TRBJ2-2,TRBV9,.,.,TGTGCCAGCAGCGTAGCCAGCACCGAGGGCGGGGAGCTGTTTTTT,CASSVASTEGGELFF
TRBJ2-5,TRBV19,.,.,TGTGCCAGTAGTCGGGGGCAAGAGACCCAGTACTTC,CASSRGQETQYF
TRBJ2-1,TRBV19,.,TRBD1,TGTGCCAGTACTGTAACAGGGGGACTGGGCAGCAATGAGCAGTTCTTC,CASTVTGGLGSNEQFF
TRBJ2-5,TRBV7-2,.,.,TGTGCCAGCAGCTTAGGGTCGGTCCGCCAAGAGACCCAGTACTTC,CASSLGSVRQETQYF
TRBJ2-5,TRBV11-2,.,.,TGTGCCAGCAGCTTCCGGAGGGGTGAGACCCAGTACTTC,CASSFRRGETQYF
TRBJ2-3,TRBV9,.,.,TGTGCCAGCAGCATATCCGATACGCAGTATTTT,CASSISDTQYF
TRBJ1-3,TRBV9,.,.,TGTGCCAGCAGCGTAGCAGGGGTGGGCTCTGGAAACACCATATATTTT,CASSVAGVGSGNTIYF
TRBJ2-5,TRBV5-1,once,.,TGCGCCAGCAGCTTCCCAGGGGAAGAGACCCAGTACTTC,CASSFPGEETQYF
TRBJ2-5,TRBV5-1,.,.,TGCGCCAGCAGCTCCACATCCGGGGAAGAGACCCAGTACTTC,CASSSTSGEETQYF
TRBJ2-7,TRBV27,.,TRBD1,TGTGCCAGCAGTCTGACAGGGGGGCGCTCCTACGAGCAGTACTTC,CASSLTGGRSYEQYF
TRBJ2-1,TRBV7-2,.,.,TGTGCCAGCAGCTTAGTGGGTGGGCTAGCCCGGGCCAATGAGCAGTTCTTC,CASSLVGGLARANEQFF
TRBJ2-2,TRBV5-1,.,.,TGCGCCAGCAGCTTGGTTCCTAACACCGGGGAGCTGTTTTTT,CASSLVPNTGELFF
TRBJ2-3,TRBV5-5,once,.,TGTGCCAGCAGCCGCACGACACAAACAGATACGCAGTATTTT,CASSRTTQTDTQYF
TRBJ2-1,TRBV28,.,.,TGTGCCAGCAGTTTACGGGAGCAGTTCTTC,CASSLREQFF
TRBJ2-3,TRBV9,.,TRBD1,TGTGCCAGCAGCGTAAACGTCGGACAGGGGGTCTGGGATACGCAGTATTTT,CASSVNVGQGVWDTQYF
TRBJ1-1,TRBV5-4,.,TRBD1,TGTGCCAGCAGCAAAGGGACAGGGGTAAGTGAAGCTTTCTTT,CASSKGTGVSEAFF
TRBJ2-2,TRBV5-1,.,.,TGCGCCAGCAGCTTGTTAGCGGTCAACACCGGGGAGCTGTTTTTT,CASSLLAVNTGELFF
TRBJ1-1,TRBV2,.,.,TGTGCCAGCAGTGCCACAGGGTTCTACACTGAAGCTTTCTTT,CASSATGFYTEAFF
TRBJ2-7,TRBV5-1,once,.,TGCGCCAGCAGCGGCGGCGCGACAGTTACCTACGAGCAGTACTTC,CASSGGATVTYEQYF
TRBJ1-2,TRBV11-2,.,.,TGTGCCAGCAGCGACCGGCGGCTAGGGACAAGCGGAAACTATGGCTACACCTTC,CASSDRRLGTSGNYGYTF
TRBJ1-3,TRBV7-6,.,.,TGTGCCAGCAGCTTATATGAGGGAAACACCATATATTTT,CASSLYEGNTIYF
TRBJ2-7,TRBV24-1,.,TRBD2,TGTGCCACCAGTGATCCCAGCGGGAGTGGAGTCGAGCAGTACTTC,CATSDPSGSGVEQYF
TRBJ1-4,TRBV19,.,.,TGTGCCAGTAGTACCGGCAGGGCCCGTGAAAAACTGTTTTTT,CASSTGRAREKLFF
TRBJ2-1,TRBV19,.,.,TGTGCCAGTAGGGAATTAGTTGGCGGGCGTACCTACAATGAGCAGTTCTTC,CASRELVGGRTYNEQFF
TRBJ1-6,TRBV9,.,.,TGTGCCAGCAGCGCCCCACGGGGGGCCGAAAATTCACCCCTCCACTTT,CASSAPRGAENSPLHF
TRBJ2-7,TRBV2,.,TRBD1,TGTGCCAGCAGTGAAAACAGGGGTACTGGGGAGCAGTACTTC,CASSENRGTGEQYF
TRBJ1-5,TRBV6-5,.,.,TGTGCCAGCAGCCTGGACAGACATAGCAATCAGCCCCAGCATTTT,CASSLDRHSNQPQHF
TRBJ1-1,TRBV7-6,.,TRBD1,TGTGCCAGCAGCACCGGGACAGGGGTCGTCACTGAAGCTTTCTTT,CASSTGTGVVTEAFF
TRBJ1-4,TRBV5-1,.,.,TGCGCCAGCAGCTTAGGGCGGGGGCTGTTTTTT,CASSLGRGLFF
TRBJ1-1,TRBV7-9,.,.,TGTGCCAGCGCCGCAGTCCAGGGGCTCGTGAACACTGAAGCTTTCTTT,CASAAVQGLVNTEAFF
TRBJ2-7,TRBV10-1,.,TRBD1,TGCGCCAGCAGTGTGGGGACAGGGGAGGGCGAGCAGTACTTC,CASSVGTGEGEQYF
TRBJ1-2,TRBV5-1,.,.,TGCGCCAGCAGCTTGGCAGCTAACTATGGCTACACCTTC,CASSLAANYGYTF
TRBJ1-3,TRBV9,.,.,TGTGCCAGCAGTCTTCGGGCCGCGGGGTCGACTGGAAACACCATATATTTT,CASSLRAAGSTGNTIYF
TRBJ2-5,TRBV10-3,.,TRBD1,TGTGCCATCAGTGCAGGGACAGGGGGAGGGACCCAGTACTTC,CAISAGTGGGTQYF
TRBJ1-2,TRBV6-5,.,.,TGTGCCAAAAGGTTGGCGGAGGGCTATGGCTACACCTTC,CAKRLAEGYGYTF
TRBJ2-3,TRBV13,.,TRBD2,TGTGCCAGCAGTTACAGGCCGCAACTAGCGGGAGAGCCAGATACGCAGTATTTT,CASSYRPQLAGEPDTQYF
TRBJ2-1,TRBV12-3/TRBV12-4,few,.,TGTGCCAGCACCACTTCGGGTTACAATGAGCAGTTCTTC,CASTTSGYNEQFF
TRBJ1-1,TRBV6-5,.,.,TGTGCCAGCAGTTGGGACATGGGGGACACTGAAGCTTTCTTT,CASSWDMGDTEAFF
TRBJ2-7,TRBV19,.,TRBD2,TGTGCCAGCAGATCCCATTCCGGGACTAGCAACGAGCAGTACTTC,CASRSHSGTSNEQYF
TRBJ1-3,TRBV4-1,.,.,TGCGCCAGCAGCCAAGTTGGGGGGACTGGAAACACCATATATTTT,CASSQVGGTGNTIYF
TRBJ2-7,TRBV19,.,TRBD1,TGTGCCAGTAGTGCGACAGGGTACAACAACTACGAGCAGTACTTC,CASSATGYNNYEQYF
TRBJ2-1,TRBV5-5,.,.,TGTGCCAGCAGCCACAGGGTTGATGAGCAGTTCTTC,CASSHRVDEQFF
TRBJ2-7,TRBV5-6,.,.,TGTGCCAGCAGCCCGACTGGTGAGGCTATCTCCTACGAGCAGTACTTC,CASSPTGEAISYEQYF
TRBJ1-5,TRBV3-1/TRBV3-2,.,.,TGTGCCAGCAGCCAACAGGCTAGCAATCAGCCCCAGCATTTT,CASSQQASNQPQHF